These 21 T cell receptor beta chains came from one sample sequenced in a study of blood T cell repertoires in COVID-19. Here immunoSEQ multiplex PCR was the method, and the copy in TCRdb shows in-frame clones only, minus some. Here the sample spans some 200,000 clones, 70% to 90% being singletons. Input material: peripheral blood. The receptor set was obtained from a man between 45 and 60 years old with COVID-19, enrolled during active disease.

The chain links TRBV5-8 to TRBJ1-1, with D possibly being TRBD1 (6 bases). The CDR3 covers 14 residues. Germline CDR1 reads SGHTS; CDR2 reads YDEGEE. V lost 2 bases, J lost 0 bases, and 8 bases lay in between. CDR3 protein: CASSLTGLNTEAFF. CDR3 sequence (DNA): TGTGCCAGCAGCTTAACAGGGTTGAACACTGAAGCTTTCTTT.

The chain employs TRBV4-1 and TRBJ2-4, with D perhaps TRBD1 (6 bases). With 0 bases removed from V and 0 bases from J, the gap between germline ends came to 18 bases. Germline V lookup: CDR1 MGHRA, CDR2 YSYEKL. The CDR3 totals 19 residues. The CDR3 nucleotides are TGCGCCAGCAGCCAAGACCTTGGCCGGGACAAGATAGCCAAAAACATTCAGTACTTC. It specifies CASSQDLGRDKIAKNIQYF.

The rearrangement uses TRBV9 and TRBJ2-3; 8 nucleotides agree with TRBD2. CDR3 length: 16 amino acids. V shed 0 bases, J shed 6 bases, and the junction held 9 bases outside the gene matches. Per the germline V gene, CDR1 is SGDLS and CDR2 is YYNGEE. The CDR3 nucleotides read TGTGCCAGCAGCGTAGACTCGCGGGGGGCGATGGATACGCAGTATTTT. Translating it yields CASSVDSRGAMDTQYF.

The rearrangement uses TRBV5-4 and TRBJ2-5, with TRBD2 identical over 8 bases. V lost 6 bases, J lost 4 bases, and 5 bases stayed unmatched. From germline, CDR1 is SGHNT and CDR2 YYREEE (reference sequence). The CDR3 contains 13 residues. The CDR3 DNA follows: TGTGCCAGCACCATGCTAGCGGGAGAGACCCAGTACTTC. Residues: CASTMLAGETQYF.

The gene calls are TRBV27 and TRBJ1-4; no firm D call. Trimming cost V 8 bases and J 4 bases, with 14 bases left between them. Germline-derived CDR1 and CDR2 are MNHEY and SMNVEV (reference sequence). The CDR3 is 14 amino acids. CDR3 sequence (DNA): TGTGCCAGCGGCCTCCGTGATCATAATGAAAAACTGTTTTTT. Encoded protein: CASGLRDHNEKLFF.

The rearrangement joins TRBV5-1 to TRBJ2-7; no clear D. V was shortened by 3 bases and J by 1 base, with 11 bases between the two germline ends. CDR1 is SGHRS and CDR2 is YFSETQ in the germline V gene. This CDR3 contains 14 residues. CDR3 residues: CASSSSLSSYEQYF. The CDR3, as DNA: TGCGCCAGCAGCTCGTCACTTTCTTCCTACGAGCAGTACTTC.

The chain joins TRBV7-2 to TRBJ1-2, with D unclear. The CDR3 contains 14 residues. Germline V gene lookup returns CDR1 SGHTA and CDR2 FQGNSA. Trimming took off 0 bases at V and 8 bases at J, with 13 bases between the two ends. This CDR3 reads CASSLAAGNDGYTF. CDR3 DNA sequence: TGTGCCAGCAGCTTAGCGGCAGGCAACGACGGCTACACCTTC.

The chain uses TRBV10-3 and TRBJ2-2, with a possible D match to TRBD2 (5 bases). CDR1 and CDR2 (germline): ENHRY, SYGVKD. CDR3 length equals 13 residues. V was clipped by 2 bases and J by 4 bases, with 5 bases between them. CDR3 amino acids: CAISEGGTGELFF. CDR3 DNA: TGTGCCATCAGTGAGGGAGGCACCGGGGAGCTGTTTTTT.

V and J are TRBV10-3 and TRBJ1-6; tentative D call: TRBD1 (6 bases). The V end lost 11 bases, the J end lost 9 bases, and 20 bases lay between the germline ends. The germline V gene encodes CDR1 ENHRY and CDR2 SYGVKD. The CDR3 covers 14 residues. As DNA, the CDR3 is TGTGCCTCCCAGGACAGTCCGGGAGGTTCACCCCTCCACTTT. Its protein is CASQDSPGGSPLHF.

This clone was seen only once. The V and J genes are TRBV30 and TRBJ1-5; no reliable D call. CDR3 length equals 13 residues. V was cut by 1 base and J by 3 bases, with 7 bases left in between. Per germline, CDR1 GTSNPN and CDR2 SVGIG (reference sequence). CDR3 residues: CAWSGGDNQPQHF. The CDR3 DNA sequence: TGTGCCTGGAGTGGCGGGGACAATCAGCCCCAGCATTTT.

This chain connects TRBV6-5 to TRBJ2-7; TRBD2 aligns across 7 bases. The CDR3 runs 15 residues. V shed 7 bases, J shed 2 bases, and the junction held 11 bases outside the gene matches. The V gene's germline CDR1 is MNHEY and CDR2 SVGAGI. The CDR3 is CASKPNSGRTYEQYF. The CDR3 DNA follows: TGTGCCAGCAAACCTAATAGCGGGCGGACCTACGAGCAGTACTTC.

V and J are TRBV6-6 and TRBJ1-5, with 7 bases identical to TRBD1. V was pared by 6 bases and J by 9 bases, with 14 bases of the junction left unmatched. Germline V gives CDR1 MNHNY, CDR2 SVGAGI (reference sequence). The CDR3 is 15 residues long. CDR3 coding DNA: TGTGCCAGCAGCCACTCCGGGACAGCAATCAGGCCCCAGCATTTT. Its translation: CASSHSGTAIRPQHF.

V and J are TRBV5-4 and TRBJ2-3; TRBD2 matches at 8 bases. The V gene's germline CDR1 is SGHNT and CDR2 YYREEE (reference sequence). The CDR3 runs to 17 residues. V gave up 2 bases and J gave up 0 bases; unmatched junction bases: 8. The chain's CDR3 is CASSLRTSTDSTDTQYF. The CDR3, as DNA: TGTGCCAGCAGCTTAAGGACTAGCACTGATAGCACAGATACGCAGTATTTT.

The CDR3 reads CASSENPGGLNTEAFF. The DNA for the CDR3 is TGTGCCAGCAGTGAAAATCCAGGGGGTTTAAACACTGAAGCTTTCTTT. V and J are TRBV25-1 and TRBJ1-1; 7 bases are a match to TRBD1. Trimming at V came to 2 bases and at J to 2 bases, leaving 8 bases not matched to a gene. CDR1 MGHDK and CDR2 SYGVNS come from the germline V gene. The CDR3 totals 16 residues.

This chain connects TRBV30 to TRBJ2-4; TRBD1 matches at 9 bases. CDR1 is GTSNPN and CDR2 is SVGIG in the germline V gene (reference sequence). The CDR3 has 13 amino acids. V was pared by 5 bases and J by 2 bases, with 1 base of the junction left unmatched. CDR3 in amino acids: CAWGQGTKNIQYF. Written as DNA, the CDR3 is TGTGCCTGGGGACAGGGGACCAAAAACATTCAGTACTTC.

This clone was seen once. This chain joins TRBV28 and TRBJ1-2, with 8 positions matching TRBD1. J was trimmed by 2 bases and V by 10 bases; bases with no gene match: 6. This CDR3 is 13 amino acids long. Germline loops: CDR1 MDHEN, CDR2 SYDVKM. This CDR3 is CATPGGANYGYTF. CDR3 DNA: TGTGCCACCCCAGGGGGCGCGAACTATGGCTACACCTTC.

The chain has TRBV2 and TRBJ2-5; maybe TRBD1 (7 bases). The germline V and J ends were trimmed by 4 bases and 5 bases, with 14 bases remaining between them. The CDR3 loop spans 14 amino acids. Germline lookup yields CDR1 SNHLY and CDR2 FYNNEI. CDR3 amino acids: CASSGGGGRETQYF. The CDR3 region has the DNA TGTGCCAGCAGTGGCGGAGGGGGCCGGGAGACCCAGTACTTC.

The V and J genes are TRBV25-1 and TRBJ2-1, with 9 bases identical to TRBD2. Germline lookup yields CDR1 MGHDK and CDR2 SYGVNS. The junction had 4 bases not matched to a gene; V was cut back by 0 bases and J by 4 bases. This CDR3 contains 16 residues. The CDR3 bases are TGTGCCAGCAGTGAATACCTAGCGGGGTCGTACAATGAGCAGTTCTTC. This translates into CASSEYLAGSYNEQFF.

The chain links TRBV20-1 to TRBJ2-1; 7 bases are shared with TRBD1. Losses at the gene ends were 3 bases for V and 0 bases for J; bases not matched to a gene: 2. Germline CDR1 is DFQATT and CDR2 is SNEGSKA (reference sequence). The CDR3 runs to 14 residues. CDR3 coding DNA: TGCAGTGCTAGTTCAGGGGGCTCCTACAATGAGCAGTTCTTC. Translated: CSASSGGSYNEQFF.

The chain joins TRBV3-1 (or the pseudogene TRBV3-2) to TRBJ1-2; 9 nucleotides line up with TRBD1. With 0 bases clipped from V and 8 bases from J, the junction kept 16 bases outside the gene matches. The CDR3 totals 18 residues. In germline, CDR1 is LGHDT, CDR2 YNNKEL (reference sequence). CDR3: CASSQDDSSWDREGGYTF. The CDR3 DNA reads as TGTGCCAGCAGCCAAGATGATTCAAGTTGGGACAGGGAAGGAGGCTACACCTTC.

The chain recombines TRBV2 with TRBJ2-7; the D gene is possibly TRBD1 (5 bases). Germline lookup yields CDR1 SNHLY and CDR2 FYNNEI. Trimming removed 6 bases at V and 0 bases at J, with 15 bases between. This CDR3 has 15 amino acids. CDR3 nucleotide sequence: TGTGCCAGCAGCGTACAGGTTCTGAGCTCCTACGAGCAGTACTTC. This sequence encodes CASSVQVLSSYEQYF.